The T cell receptor beta chain under discussion was sequenced for a study of beta chain features in type 1 diabetes. Study overall: Examined across all samples were just under 110,000,000 sorted cells.

This CDR3 region has 15 residues. Deletions cut 11 bases from V and 1 base from J, with 17 bases between. Germline V gene data show CDR1 as MNHEY and CDR2 as SVGAGI. Expressed TCRB transcripts got sequenced, as all isolated RNA was reverse transcribed. Profiled with immunoSEQ multiplex PCR; TCRdb holds only in-frame clones, not every one. The sample holds roughly 160,000 clones, approximately 8% seen once. Study-level results: TCRB CDR3s were moderately but significantly shorter in Type 1 diabetes patients in all four CD4+ subsets.

Donors underwent one heparinised blood draw, roughly 110 mL on average. Worth noting for this clone: Its antigen is not known.

The sequence was collected from a man aged 18 to 35 with type 1 diabetes. This rearrangement joins TRBV6-5 to TRBJ2-2, with D possibly TRBD2 on 6 matching bases. Sequencing used central memory CD4+ T cells from blood. CDR3 sequence (DNA): TGTGCCTCCACCACGGGACTCCTGAACACCGGGGAGCTGTTTTTT. The encoded protein is CASTTGLLNTGELFF.